These T cell receptor beta chains were read from a single sample in a study of vaccination and CD4 T cells after COVID-19. TCRdb ran MiXCR on the PCR reads and lists one entry per CDR3 protein. Of more than 10,000 distinct CDR3 sequences detected, 70% to 80% appear once; the ten largest clones hold roughly 19%. Their recognized antigens are unknown. Sequenced sample: CD4+ T cells from blood, cultured in vitro. These TCRs come from a human donor who had recovered from COVID-19. The CDR3 runs from the conserved cysteine through the conserved F or W. The D gene is left open where the match is weak. Only part of the rows carry a size: once, few, many, or a class if the clone is expanded.

TGCAGTGCTAGAGGGGCCCCGGGACAGGGGGAGCTGAACACTGAAGCTTTCTTT	CSARGAPGQGELNTEAFF	NA	TRBD1	TRBV20-1	TRBJ1-1
TGTGCCAGCAGTGTTTTGACCTACAATGAGCAGTTCTTC	CASSVLTYNEQFF	NA	NA	TRBV25-1	TRBJ2-1
TGTGCCAGCAGTCCCGCATGGAGGAACACTGAAGCTTTCTTT	CASSPAWRNTEAFF	NA	NA	TRBV7-9	TRBJ1-1
TGTGCCAGCAGTTGGGATGGCTACTCTGGAAACACCATATATTTT	CASSWDGYSGNTIYF	large	NA	TRBV6-5	TRBJ1-3
TGTGCCAGCAGCCCAGACAGGGGTCTGAACACTGAAGCTTTCTTT	CASSPDRGLNTEAFF	NA	TRBD1	TRBV7-9	TRBJ1-1
TGTGCCACCAGCAGAGATCCGGGACAGGGGATCGGCTATGGCTACACCTTC	CATSRDPGQGIGYGYTF	NA	TRBD1	TRBV15	TRBJ1-2
TGCAGTGCCCCACGAGCGGGAGCGCTATACGAGCAGTACTTC	CSAPRAGALYEQYF	NA	TRBD2	TRBV20-1	TRBJ2-7
TGTGCCAGCAGTTTATCCCCCGGACAGGGGGCCTTGAATGAGCAGTACTTC	CASSLSPGQGALNEQYF	few	TRBD1	TRBV27	TRBJ2-7
TGCAGTGCTAGTGGTGGTCTCTCCGGTAGCGGGGATACAGATACGCAGTATTTT	CSASGGLSGSGDTDTQYF	once	TRBD2	TRBV20-1	TRBJ2-3
TGTGCCAGCACCCTAGCGGGAGGGGGTAACACCGGGGAGCTGTTTTTT	CASTLAGGGNTGELFF	NA	TRBD2	TRBV6-1	TRBJ2-2
TGTGCCAGCAGTGCCGACAGGGGGCGCACTGAAGCTTTCTTT	CASSADRGRTEAFF	NA	TRBD1	TRBV25-1	TRBJ1-1
NA	CASSLVGGGNVETQYF	NA	NA	TRBV21-1	TRBJ2-5
TGTGCCAGCAGTTTGGGCGGACAGAACACTGAAGCTTTCTTT	CASSLGGQNTEAFF	NA	NA	TRBV28	TRBJ1-1
TGTGCCAGTAGTGTAACGACAGGGACCGGAACGACTGAAGCTTTCTTT	CASSVTTGTGTTEAFF	NA	TRBD1	TRBV19	TRBJ1-1
TGTGCCAGCAGCCTTCACCCGGCGCGAATGAACACTGAAGCTTTCTTT	CASSLHPARMNTEAFF	few	NA	TRBV6-2/TRBV6-3	TRBJ1-1
TGTGCCAGCAGCCTAACCAATCAGCCCCAGCATTTT	CASSLTNQPQHF	NA	NA	TRBV7-2	TRBJ1-5
TGTGCCAGCAGTTACTACCTAGCGGGAGTGCGCGAGCAGTTCTTC	CASSYYLAGVREQFF	NA	TRBD2	TRBV6-2/TRBV6-3	TRBJ2-1
TGTGCCAGCAGCACCTATCACAGGGTGCCGAACACTGAAGCTTTCTTT	CASSTYHRVPNTEAFF	NA	NA	TRBV5-6	TRBJ1-1
TGTGCCAGTAGGGGGCTCCCGAGTAGCAATCAGCCCCAGCATTTT	CASRGLPSSNQPQHF	few	TRBD1	TRBV27	TRBJ1-5
TGTGCCACCAGCAGAGATAAGGGGGGGCATGGCTACACCTTC	CATSRDKGGHGYTF	NA	NA	TRBV15	TRBJ1-2
TGTGCCAGCAAAAACATGGGGGTTGGCTACGAGCAGTACTTC	CASKNMGVGYEQYF	NA	NA	TRBV5-5	TRBJ2-7
TGTGCCTGGAGTGTTAATAGCAATCAGCCCCAGCATTTT	CAWSVNSNQPQHF	NA	NA	TRBV30	TRBJ1-5
TGTGCCAGCAGTTCCCTTGGGGATTTTGAAAAACTGTTTTTT	CASSSLGDFEKLFF	NA	NA	TRBV27	TRBJ1-4
TGCAGTGTTAGCAAGCATATATGGGAGACCCAGTACTTC	CSVSKHIWETQYF	NA	NA	TRBV20-1	TRBJ2-5
TGTGCCTGGGGCCTGGGTGTCGAAAAACTGTTTTTT	CAWGLGVEKLFF	NA	NA	TRBV30	TRBJ1-4
TGTGCCAGCACCCCAACAGGGAAGAACACTGAAGCTTTCTTT	CASTPTGKNTEAFF	NA	NA	TRBV27	TRBJ1-1
TGTACCACCAGTGATTTACTGTTGACAGACAATCAGCCCCAGCATTTT	CTTSDLLLTDNQPQHF	NA	NA	TRBV24-1	TRBJ1-5
TGTGCCAGTAGTATTCGGCCCAATCAGCTGCCCCAGCATTTT	CASSIRPNQLPQHF	NA	NA	TRBV19	TRBJ1-5
TGTGCCAGCAGCGCCCCGTGGGGACAGGGGATCACAGATACGCAGTATTTT	CASSAPWGQGITDTQYF	NA	TRBD1	TRBV7-4	TRBJ2-3
TGTGCCAGCAGCTTACCGGGACAGGGGGGCTACGAGCAGTACTTC	CASSLPGQGGYEQYF	NA	TRBD1	TRBV28	TRBJ2-7
TGCAGTGCTAGAGACCTAGGGTCGGGTCCCCTCCACTTT	CSARDLGSGPLHF	NA	NA	TRBV20-1	TRBJ1-6
TGTGCCAGCAGTGAAGCGGTAGCGGGAGTGACAGAGACCCAGTACTTC	CASSEAVAGVTETQYF	NA	TRBD2	TRBV2	TRBJ2-5
TGTGCCGGGGGGGGCAGGGGGCGCGTTCAGCCCCAGCATTTT	CAGGGRGRVQPQHF	NA	TRBD1	TRBV28	TRBJ1-5
TGTGCCAGCAGCTTGGAGAGCCGCCGGGTGGGGGAGCAGTACTTC	CASSLESRRVGEQYF	NA	NA	TRBV7-2	TRBJ2-7
TGTGCCAGCAGGGAAAAAGGCCCAAGCCATTATGGCTACACCTTC	CASREKGPSHYGYTF	NA	NA	TRBV27	TRBJ1-2
TGCAGTGCCAAGCACAGCTACAATCAGCCCCAGCATTTT	CSAKHSYNQPQHF	NA	NA	TRBV20-1	TRBJ1-5
TGTGCCAGCACCCCCGGGACTCCGGCCGGGCACACTGAAGCTTTCTTT	CASTPGTPAGHTEAFF	NA	NA	TRBV6-2/TRBV6-3	TRBJ1-1
TGTGCCAGCAGCACCCTTCCGACAGGGGAATTTTACGAGCAGTACTTC	CASSTLPTGEFYEQYF	NA	TRBD1	TRBV7-9	TRBJ2-7
TGTGCCATCAGTGGCCGGGGGGCAGGGGCATCCGACGAGCAGTACTTC	CAISGRGAGASDEQYF	NA	NA	TRBV10-3	TRBJ2-7
TGCAGTGTCCGGACAGGGTGGTACACAGATACGCAGTATTTT	CSVRTGWYTDTQYF	NA	TRBD1	TRBV20-1	TRBJ2-3
TGCAGTGCTAGGTCGCCTCTAGCGGGAGGTGTGGAGACCCAGTACTTC	CSARSPLAGGVETQYF	NA	TRBD2	TRBV20-1	TRBJ2-5
TGCGCCAGCAGCCCCGGACAGGGTCCCTATCAGCCCCAGCATTTT	CASSPGQGPYQPQHF	NA	TRBD1	TRBV4-1	TRBJ1-5
TGTGCCACCAGCAGAGACAGGGGAGGCACTGAAGCTTTCTTT	CATSRDRGGTEAFF	few	NA	TRBV15	TRBJ1-1
TGTGCCAGCAGCTTAGTGAGGGAGCAGTACTTC	CASSLVREQYF	NA	NA	TRBV11-2	TRBJ2-7
TGTGCCTGGAGCGTGAAGTATGGCTACACCTTC	CAWSVKYGYTF	few	NA	TRBV30	TRBJ1-2
TGTGCCAGCAGCTTAGGGGGAAACTATGGCTACACCTTC	CASSLGGNYGYTF	NA	NA	TRBV11-2	TRBJ1-2
TGTGCCAGCAGTTCTACCGACAGGGTTAATTCACCCCTCCACTTT	CASSSTDRVNSPLHF	few	TRBD1	TRBV6-2/TRBV6-3	TRBJ1-6
TGTGCCAGCCCCACAGGAGTGGGAGGGCCAAACAATGAGCAGTTCTTC	CASPTGVGGPNNEQFF	once	TRBD2	TRBV28	TRBJ2-1
TGTGCCAGCACCCTAACCACAGGGGTAAATCAGCCCCAGCATTTT	CASTLTTGVNQPQHF	NA	TRBD1	TRBV11-2	TRBJ1-5
TGCAGTGCTAGAGATAGCCAGGGAGTAGCGTCCAATCAGCCCCAGCATTTT	CSARDSQGVASNQPQHF	NA	NA	TRBV20-1	TRBJ1-5